The 31 T cell receptor beta chains listed next were all sequenced from one sample in a study of T-cell memory formation after mild COVID-19. A single record per CDR3 protein comes from TCRdb applying MiXCR to the 5' RACE reads. The table lists 150,000 or so distinct CDR3 sequences, 14% of them singletons, with 14% in the top ten. Sequenced: PBMCs or a T cell subset sorted from them (not recorded which). These receptors originate from an adult woman who had mild COVID-19 (a few samples of this study predate the infection). Cell type and time point are not known.

This chain joins TRBV12-3 or TRBV12-4 and TRBJ2-2; D not certain. The ends were cut back, 6 bases at V and 2 bases at J, with 10 bases in the middle. The CDR3 totals 14 residues. The DNA for the CDR3 is TGTGCCAGCAGGCCGCTGGAAAACACCGGGGAGCTGTTTTTT. Encoded protein: CASRPLENTGELFF.

The chain has TRBV4-1 and TRBJ2-3; 8 bases are shared with TRBD1. V dropped 0 bases and J dropped 4; count of bases not matched to a gene: 9. The CDR3 sequence is 17 residues long. The germline CDR1 and CDR2 sequences are MGHRA and YSYEKL. The CDR3 here is CASSQDRATGGADTQYF. The CDR3 DNA reads TGCGCCAGCAGCCAAGATAGGGCCACAGGGGGTGCAGATACGCAGTATTTT.

The J gene is TRBJ2-7, the V gene TRBV12-3 or TRBV12-4; D is perhaps TRBD1 (6 bases). CDR3 length: 12 amino acids. Trimming pared 4 bases from V and 5 bases from J, leaving 9 bases between. The CDR3 spells CASSSGVNEQYF. CDR3 in DNA: TGTGCCAGCAGTTCAGGGGTGAACGAGCAGTACTTC.

This clonotype was detected a few times. The rearrangement links TRBV12-3 or TRBV12-4 to TRBJ2-2; D not certain. V shed 4 bases and J shed 4 bases, with 4 bases lying between them. The CDR3 extends over 12 amino acids. CDR3 in DNA: TGTGCCAGCAGTTCCCTCACCGGGGAGCTGTTTTTT. Its translation is CASSSLTGELFF.

This clonotype was picked up a small number of times. V usage is TRBV30 and J usage is TRBJ1-4; 7 bases agree with TRBD1. The trim removed 3 bases at V and 3 bases at J, leaving 4 bases unmatched. The CDR3 loop spans 14 amino acids. CDR1 and CDR2 from the germline V gene are GTSNPN and SVGIG (reference sequence). The CDR3 sequence: CAWSAGQPNEKLFF. The CDR3, as DNA: TGTGCCTGGAGCGCGGGACAGCCTAATGAAAAACTGTTTTTT.

The V and J genes are TRBV19 and TRBJ2-2, with D unclear. Germline CDR1 is LNHDA and CDR2 is SQIVND (reference sequence). This CDR3 has 14 residues. V was pared by 5 bases and J by 5 bases, with 12 bases between. Here the CDR3 reads CASSVKGFTGELFF. Here the CDR3 DNA reads TGTGCCAGTAGTGTAAAGGGATTTACCGGGGAGCTGTTTTTT.

J is TRBJ2-3 and V is TRBV5-1; tentatively, D is TRBD1 or TRBD2 (6 bases each). Germline V gene lookup returns CDR1 SGHRS and CDR2 YFSETQ. Trimming removed 2 bases at V and 3 bases at J, with 19 bases between. The CDR3 is 17 residues long. In DNA form, the CDR3 reads TGCGCCAGCAGCTTTACCTCTAGGGGGGTGAGAACAGATACGCAGTATTTT. This translates into CASSFTSRGVRTDTQYF. The complete variable domain, with remaining parts taken from reference TRBV5-1 and TRBJ2-3, reads KAGVTQTPRYLIKTRGQQVTLSCSPISGHRSVSWYQQTPGQGLQFLFEYFSETQRNKGNFPGRFSGRQFSNSRSEMNVSTLELGDSALYLCASSFTSRGVRTDTQYFGPGTRLTVL.

J is TRBJ2-3 and V is TRBV6-5; possibly TRBD2 for D (7 bases). Germline CDR1 reads MNHEY; CDR2 reads SVGAGI. There are 17 residues in the CDR3. V lost 2 bases and J lost 6, with 21 bases in between. Written as DNA, the CDR3 is TGTGCCAGCAGTTACAAGTGGGGTCGGGGGGACAAGGATACGCAGTATTTT. Its translation: CASSYKWGRGDKDTQYF.

The rearrangement links TRBV28 to TRBJ2-4; 10 bases map to TRBD1. Trimming cost V 6 bases and J 8 bases; bases outside gene matches: 7. Germline V gene sequence: CDR1 MDHEN, CDR2 SYDVKM. The CDR3 loop spans 14 amino acids. CDR3: CASSLPGQGYIQYF. The CDR3 coding sequence is TGTGCCAGCAGCCTGCCGGGACAGGGGTACATTCAGTACTTC.

Turning to this clonotype: Mismatch with germline at one junction end may stem from a read error. The chain is built from TRBV6-1 and TRBJ2-7; D unclear. The CDR3 spans 11 residues. Germline CDR1 and CDR2: MNHNS and SASEGT. CDR3 bases: TGTGCCAGCAGAGACCGGATCGGTGTAGACTTC. The encoded protein is CASRDRIGVDF.

The chain combines TRBV7-2 with TRBJ1-5, with no clear D. V was shortened by 8 bases and J by 0 bases, with 8 bases between the two germline ends. The germline V gene has CDR1 SGHTA and CDR2 FQGNSA. The length of the CDR3 is 13 residues. CDR3 in amino acids: CASSEYSNQPQHF. The CDR3 coding sequence is TGTGCCAGCTCAGAGTATAGCAATCAGCCCCAGCATTTT.

This clonotype has a handful of counts. The genes are TRBV12-3 or TRBV12-4 and TRBJ2-1; the D gene is possibly TRBD1 (6 bases). Trimming shortened V by 7 bases and J by 0 bases, and 13 bases separated the two germline ends. This CDR3 is built from 15 residues. CDR3 sequence (DNA): TGTGCCAGCATCCCGGACAGAAGCTCCTACAATGAGCAGTTCTTC. Its translation: CASIPDRSSYNEQFF.

V and J are TRBV5-5 and TRBJ2-1; D is possibly TRBD1 (5 bases). The CDR3 is 15 amino acids. CDR1 is SGHKS and CDR2 is YYEKEE in the germline V gene (reference sequence). V lost 2 bases to trimming and J lost 3 bases, with 12 bases between them. The CDR3 sequence: CASSFDRRGYNEQFF. CDR3 nucleotide sequence: TGTGCCAGCAGCTTCGACAGAAGGGGCTACAATGAGCAGTTCTTC.

This chain joins TRBV7-6 and TRBJ2-5; 7 bases match TRBD2. This CDR3 is 15 amino acids long. Germline values: CDR1 SGHVS, CDR2 FNYEAQ. V trimming: 4 bases; J trimming: 4 bases; junction bases outside the gene matches: 9. CDR3 in amino acids: CASSSGTMGLETQYF. CDR3 sequence (DNA): TGTGCCAGCAGCTCCGGGACTATGGGATTAGAGACCCAGTACTTC.

The CDR3 spells CASSLVHGSNQPQHF. Written as DNA, the CDR3 is TGTGCCAGCAGCTTAGTTCACGGTAGCAATCAGCCCCAGCATTTT. The gene calls are TRBV7-2 and TRBJ1-5; D gene uncertain. V gave up 1 base and J gave up 0 bases, with 7 bases separating them. CDR1 SGHTA and CDR2 FQGNSA come from the germline V gene. The CDR3 is made up of 15 amino acids.

The chain employs TRBV3-1 and TRBJ2-5; D is ambiguous. V shed 4 bases and J shed 4 bases, with 19 bases lying between them. The CDR3 is 16 residues long. Looked up from germline, CDR1 is LGHDT and CDR2 is YNNKEL (reference sequence). CDR3 DNA: TGTGCCAGCAGCCCATCCACGGGCCCCCCCTCAGAGACCCAGTACTTC. It is translated as CASSPSTGPPSETQYF.

This clonotype turned up a few times. This chain uses TRBV19 with TRBJ2-1; the D call may be TRBD1 or TRBD2 (6 bases each). Germline V gene sequence: CDR1 LNHDA, CDR2 SQIVND (reference sequence). The V and J ends lost 1 base and 9 bases respectively, with 19 bases between them. CDR3 size: 16 residues. The CDR3 nucleotides read TGTGCCAGTAGTATAGTTACGGGGGCGGGAATCACTGAGCAGTTCTTC. It is translated as CASSIVTGAGITEQFF.

The chain is built from TRBV24-1 and TRBJ2-1, with D perhaps matching TRBD1 or TRBD2 (6 bases each). The CDR3 totals 18 residues. The V gene's germline CDR1 is KGHDR and CDR2 SFDVKD. Trimming took off 4 bases at V and 0 bases at J, with 18 bases between the two ends. CDR3 residues: CATSDSDGGSGSYNEQFF. The CDR3 bases are TGTGCCACCAGTGACTCTGACGGGGGCTCAGGCTCCTACAATGAGCAGTTCTTC.

This clonotype occurred many times. CDR3 in DNA: TGCGCCAGCAGCCAAGGCCGATACGGTAACAGTTCCTACGAGCAGTACTTC. Translated: CASSQGRYGNSSYEQYF. The V gene is TRBV4-1, the J gene TRBJ2-7; D unclear. There are 17 residues in the CDR3. V was trimmed by 1 base and J by 1 base, leaving 17 bases between them. CDR1 MGHRA and CDR2 YSYEKL come from the germline V gene.

This chain joins TRBV20-1 and TRBJ2-5; 9 bases are shared with TRBD1. Per the germline V gene, CDR1 is DFQATT and CDR2 is SNEGSKA (reference sequence). The V segment lost 2 bases and the J segment 5 bases; nucleotides outside the gene matches: 6. This CDR3 has 14 residues. CDR3 in DNA: TGCAGTGCTAGACACAGGGGGCGCGGGGAGACCCAGTACTTC. This codes for CSARHRGRGETQYF.

CDR3 nucleotides: TGCAGTGCGACTCTAGCGGGGGTTGCCTACGAGCAGTACTTC. Protein product: CSATLAGVAYEQYF. This chain joins TRBV20-1 and TRBJ2-7, with 10 positions matching TRBD2. Germline V gives CDR1 DFQATT, CDR2 SNEGSKA (reference sequence). J was trimmed by 2 bases and V by 6 bases; bases with no gene match: 7. The CDR3 runs to 14 residues.

This clonotype was seen more than once but under ten times. The chain joins TRBV28 to TRBJ2-2; no clear D. CDR3 length equals 15 residues. Germline V gene sequence: CDR1 MDHEN, CDR2 SYDVKM. V dropped 7 bases and J dropped 0 bases, with 12 bases sitting between them. The CDR3 DNA follows: TGTGCCAGCACCCTTGGGGTGCCGAACACCGGGGAGCTGTTTTTT. This sequence encodes CASTLGVPNTGELFF.

This clonotype was observed a handful of times. The chain has TRBV18 and TRBJ2-7; 8 bases align to TRBD1. With V trimmed by 5 bases and J by 2 bases, 11 bases remained unmatched. This CDR3 contains 16 residues. Germline loops: CDR1 KGHSH, CDR2 LQKENI. The CDR3 sequence is CASSRGGQGRTYEQYF. In DNA form, the CDR3 reads TGTGCCAGCTCAAGGGGCGGACAGGGTAGGACCTACGAGCAGTACTTC.

There are a few counts of this clonotype. The chain links TRBV20-1 to TRBJ2-3; TRBD2 might be the D (6 bases). The germline V gene has CDR1 DFQATT and CDR2 SNEGSKA (reference sequence). V was cut by 7 bases and J by 2 bases, with 10 bases left in between. The CDR3 runs 12 residues. The CDR3 loop is CSVRGLTDTQYF. The CDR3 coding sequence is TGCAGTGTGCGGGGCCTCACAGATACGCAGTATTTT.

This clonotype was picked up one time. The chain is built from TRBV2 and TRBJ1-1; 9 positions agree with TRBD1. The ends lost 6 bases at V and 2 bases at J; junction bases unmatched: 7. The CDR3 length is 15 residues. CDR1 and CDR2 from the germline V gene are SNHLY and FYNNEI. The CDR3, as DNA: TGTGCCAGCAGCGCACAGGGGGCAGGAAACACTGAAGCTTTCTTT. Protein sequence: CASSAQGAGNTEAFF. The full variable domain, rest sourced from reference TRBV2 and TRBJ1-1, is EPEVTQTPSHQVTQMGQEVILRCVPISNHLYFYWYRQILGQKVEFLVSFYNNEISEKSEIFDDQFSVERPDGSNFTLKIRSTKLEDSAMYFCASSAQGAGNTEAFFGQGTRLTVV.

This clonotype turned up a few times. The chain links TRBV6-1 to TRBJ2-1, with 9 bases lining up with TRBD2. Trimming took 2 bases from V and 7 from J; bases not matched to a gene: 9. CDR1 MNHNS and CDR2 SASEGT come from the germline V gene. The CDR3 has 16 amino acids. CDR3 DNA sequence: TGTGCCAGCAGTGAACGGGCGGGAGGGCCAAGAAATGAGCAGTTCTTC. Residues: CASSERAGGPRNEQFF.

The chain couples TRBV6-2 or TRBV6-3 to TRBJ2-2; D is undetermined. Germline V gene sequence: CDR1 MNHEY, CDR2 SVGEGT. Trimming took 2 bases from V and 4 from J, leaving 2 bases between them. The CDR3 covers 12 residues. Here the CDR3 reads CASSYPTGELFF. CDR3 in DNA: TGTGCCAGCAGTTACCCCACCGGGGAGCTGTTTTTT.

The sample holds many counts of this clonotype. DNA for the CDR3: TGTGCCAGCAGTTTAGGACAGGGCCAAGAGACCCAGTACTTC. Protein product: CASSLGQGQETQYF. This chain joins TRBV12-3 or TRBV12-4 and TRBJ2-5, with 7 bases fitting TRBD1. With V trimmed by 1 base and J by 1 base, 0 bases remained unmatched. The CDR3 covers 14 residues.

V gene TRBV2 combines with J gene TRBJ1-1; D is ambiguous. CDR1 is SNHLY, CDR2 FYNNEI, per germline. The CDR3 loop spans 14 amino acids. V lost 5 bases, J lost 3 bases, and 13 bases lay in between. The CDR3 reads CASSLDVLYTEAFF. CDR3 bases: TGTGCCAGCAGTCTAGACGTCCTGTACACTGAAGCTTTCTTT.

In DNA form, the CDR3 reads TGCGCCAGCACGGGACTATCACTTATTGGGAACAATGAGCAGTTCTTC. The encoded protein is CASTGLSLIGNNEQFF. The V call is TRBV5-1, the J call TRBJ2-1; the match to TRBD2 covers 7 bases. Germline CDR1 is SGHRS and CDR2 is YFSETQ. With V trimmed by 6 bases and J by 5 bases, 14 bases remained unmatched. This CDR3 contains 16 residues.

The rearrangement links TRBV4-3 to TRBJ2-1; 12 nucleotides agree with TRBD2. The CDR3 runs 18 residues. Germline V CDR1 and CDR2: LGHNA, YSLEER. V trimming: 3 bases; J trimming: 3 bases; junction bases outside the gene matches: 9. This CDR3 reads CASSQYRLAGAGYNEQFF. DNA of the CDR3: TGCGCCAGCAGCCAGTACCGACTAGCGGGAGCAGGCTACAATGAGCAGTTCTTC.